This paragraph covers one TCR beta chain sequence. In the original processing: Reference gene primer amplification in the assay estimated nucleated cell counts. Profiling relied on immunoSEQ multiplex PCR, and the TCRdb table lists in-frame clones only, not all of them. For V, J and clone size, that table is used; D and trimming come from the DNA. In the table there are around 16,000 clones, about 81% of which are singletons. The sample originates from a study of blood T cell repertoires in COVID-19. About the research overall: Sources were T cells, B-cell-depleted T cells, or PBMCs; the material itself was cDNA or gDNA.

This CDR3 is built from 12 residues. Germline assignment: CDR1 MDHEN and CDR2 SYDVKM. The junction had 4 bases not matched to a gene; V was cut back by 8 bases and J by 6 bases. This sequence was found in an elderly man with active or convalescent COVID-19. The chain joins TRBV28 to TRBJ2-5, with 9 bases that match TRBD1. Sequencing was done on a sample of peripheral blood. CDR3 residues: CASQGQGKTQYF. Written as DNA, the CDR3 is TGTGCCAGCCAGGGACAGGGAAAGACCCAGTACTTC.